These T cell receptor beta chains were read from a single sample in a study of blood T cell repertoires in COVID-19. Clones were sequenced by immunoSEQ multiplex PCR, and TCRdb holds only the in-frame ones, with some missing. The data show tens of thousands of clones, approximately 83% seen once. Material: peripheral blood. Receptors were obtained from a woman in her sixties or seventies with acute or convalescent COVID-19. Both conserved end residues are part of each CDR3. Each record gives: J gene, D gene, V gene, CDR3 DNA, CDR3 protein. The D gene is left open where the match is weak.

>TRBJ2-5|.|TRBV5-1
TGCGCCAGCAGCTTGGGAGTGGGGGCAGCAGAGACCCAGTACTTC
CASSLGVGAAETQYF
>TRBJ1-1|.|TRBV18
TGTGCCAGCTCACCCTTTCCAGGGGAAGGAAACACTGAAGCTTTCTTT
CASSPFPGEGNTEAFF
>TRBJ2-5|TRBD2|TRBV29-1
TGCAGCGTTGGGGGACTAGCGGGATGGTCCCAGTACTTC
CSVGGLAGWSQYF
>TRBJ1-5|TRBD1|TRBV19
TGTGCCACGAAACCGGGACAGGGCAATCAGCCCCAGCATTTT
CATKPGQGNQPQHF
>TRBJ1-6|.|TRBV7-3
TGTGCCAGCAGCTTAACCGGGAATTCACCCCTCCACTTT
CASSLTGNSPLHF
>TRBJ2-2|TRBD1|TRBV6-6
TGTGCCAGCAGTCCACGAACAGGGGTTCAGTTTACCGGGGAGCTGTTTTTT
CASSPRTGVQFTGELFF
>TRBJ2-7|TRBD2|TRBV6-5
TGTGCCAGCTTACGTCCAGCGGGACTTACCTACGAGCAGTACTTC
CASLRPAGLTYEQYF
>TRBJ2-5|TRBD2|TRBV18
TGTGCCAGCGTTGGGACTAGCTTATTTGAGACCCAGTACTTC
CASVGTSLFETQYF
>TRBJ1-3|TRBD1|TRBV28
TGTGCCAGCAGTTTGGACAGGGTCGCAAACACCATATATTTT
CASSLDRVANTIYF
>TRBJ2-3|.|TRBV7-2
TGTGCCAGCAGCTTAGGGAGGGCAGCTGGCACAGATACGCAGTATTTT
CASSLGRAAGTDTQYF
>TRBJ2-1|TRBD1|TRBV24-1
TGTGCCACCAGTGATACCGGGACAGACCAATACAATGAGCAGTTCTTC
CATSDTGTDQYNEQFF
>TRBJ2-3|.|TRBV29-1
TGCAGCGTTGAATCCGTTGATACGCAGTATTTT
CSVESVDTQYF
>TRBJ2-2|.|TRBV3-1/TRBV3-2
TGTGCCAGCAGCCAAGCGATAGGGGTGACCGGGGAGCTGTTTTTT
CASSQAIGVTGELFF
>TRBJ2-1|TRBD2|TRBV2
TGTGCCAGCAGTGGGTTAGCGGGGGGTGACAATGAGCAGTTCTTC
CASSGLAGGDNEQFF
>TRBJ1-1|.|TRBV28
TGTGCCAGCAATCCAGGGCCTCCCCCGAACACTGAAGCTTTCTTT
CASNPGPPPNTEAFF
>TRBJ1-6|TRBD1|TRBV3-1/TRBV3-2
TGTGCCAGCAGCCAAGTCCGGACAGGGGGTAATTCACCCCTCCACTTT
CASSQVRTGGNSPLHF
>TRBJ1-3|TRBD1|TRBV7-8
TGTGCCAGCAGCTATGGGACAGTTGGAAACACCATATATTTT
CASSYGTVGNTIYF